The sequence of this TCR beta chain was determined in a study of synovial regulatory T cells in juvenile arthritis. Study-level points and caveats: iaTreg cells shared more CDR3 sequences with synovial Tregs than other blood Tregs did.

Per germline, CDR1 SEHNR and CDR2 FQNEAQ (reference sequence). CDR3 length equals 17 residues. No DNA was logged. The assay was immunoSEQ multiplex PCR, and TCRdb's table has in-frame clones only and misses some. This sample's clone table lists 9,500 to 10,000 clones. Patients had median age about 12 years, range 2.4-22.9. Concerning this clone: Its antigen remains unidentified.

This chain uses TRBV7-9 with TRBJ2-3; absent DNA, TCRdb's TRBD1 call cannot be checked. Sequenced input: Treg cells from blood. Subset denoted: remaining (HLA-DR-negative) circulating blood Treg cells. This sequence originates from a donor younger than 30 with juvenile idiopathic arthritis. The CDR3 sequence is CASSFPPGSPSTDTQYF. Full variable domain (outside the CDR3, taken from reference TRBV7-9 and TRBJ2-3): DTGVSQNPRHKITKRGQNVTFRCDPISEHNRLYWYRQTLGQGPEFLTYFQNEAQLEKSRLLSDRFSAERPKGSFSTLEIQRTEQGDSAMYLCASSFPPGSPSTDTQYFGPGTRLTVL.